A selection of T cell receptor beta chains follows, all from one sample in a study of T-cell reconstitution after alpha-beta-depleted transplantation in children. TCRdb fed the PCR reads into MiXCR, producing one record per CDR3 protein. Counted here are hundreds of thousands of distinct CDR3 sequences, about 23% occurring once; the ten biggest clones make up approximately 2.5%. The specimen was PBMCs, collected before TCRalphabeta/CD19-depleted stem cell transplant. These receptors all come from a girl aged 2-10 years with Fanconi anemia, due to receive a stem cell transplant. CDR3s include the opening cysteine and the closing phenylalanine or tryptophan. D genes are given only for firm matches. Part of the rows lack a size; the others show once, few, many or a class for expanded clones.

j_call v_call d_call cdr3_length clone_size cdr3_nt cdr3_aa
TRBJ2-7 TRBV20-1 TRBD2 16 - TGCAGTGCTAGGCCCAGACTAGCGGGCGCCTCCTACGAGCAGTACTTC CSARPRLAGASYEQYF
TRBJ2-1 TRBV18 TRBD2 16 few TGTGCCAGCTCACCACTACTAGCGGGAGTTAGTAATGAGCAGTTCTTC CASSPLLAGVSNEQFF
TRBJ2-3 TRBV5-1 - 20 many TGCGCCAGCAGCTTGAGGCCTCGGAGCGCGGGAAAGAGAGACGGGTATACGCAGTATTTT CASSLRPRSAGKRDGYTQYF
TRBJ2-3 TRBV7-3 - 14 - TGTGCCAGCAGCTTAGGATTTGGGGTGGATACGCAGTATTTT CASSLGFGVDTQYF
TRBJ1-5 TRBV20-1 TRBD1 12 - TGCAGTGCTGGACAGGGGGCTGAGCCCCAGCATTTT CSAGQGAEPQHF
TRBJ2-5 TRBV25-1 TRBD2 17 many TGTGCCAGCAGTGGACTCGGGATAGCGGGGGGGCACGAGACCCAGTACTTC CASSGLGIAGGHETQYF
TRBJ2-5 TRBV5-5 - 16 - TGTGCCAGCAGCTTGTACGTCAAGGGACTGCAAGAGACCCAGTACTTC CASSLYVKGLQETQYF
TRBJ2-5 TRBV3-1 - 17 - TGTGCCAGCAGCCCTACGTCGGGACTCCGACAGGTGAAGACCCAGTACTTC CASSPTSGLRQVKTQYF
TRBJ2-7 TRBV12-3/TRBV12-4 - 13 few TGTGCCAGCAGCCCCTATCTCTTCTACGAGCAGTACTTC CASSPYLFYEQYF
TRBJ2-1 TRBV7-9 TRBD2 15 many TGTGCCAGCAGCTCACCCCTCACTAGCGGGAATGAGCAGTTCTTC CASSSPLTSGNEQFF
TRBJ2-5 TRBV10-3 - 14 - TGTGCCATCAGTCAGGGTGATACACAAGAGACCCAGTACTTC CAISQGDTQETQYF
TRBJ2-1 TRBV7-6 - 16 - TGTGCCAGCAGCTTAGATTTCCTAGCATCCTACAATGAGCAGTTCTTC CASSLDFLASYNEQFF
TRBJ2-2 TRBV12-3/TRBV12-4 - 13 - TGTGCCAGTAAGCCACAGCTCACCGGGGAGCTGTTTTTT CASKPQLTGELFF
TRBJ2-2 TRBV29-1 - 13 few TGCAGCGTCCGACTACCTCTGACCGGGGAGCTGTTTTTT CSVRLPLTGELFF
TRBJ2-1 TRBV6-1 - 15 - TGTGCCAGCATCGGGCAGGACCCGTCCTACAATGAGCAGTTCTTC CASIGQDPSYNEQFF
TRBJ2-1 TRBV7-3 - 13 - TGTGCCAGCAGCTTAATCCCGATGGCTGAGCAGTTCTTC CASSLIPMAEQFF
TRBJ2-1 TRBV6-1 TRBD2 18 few TGTGCCAGCAGTGAACTCGGGAGGTCTAGCGGGACGTACAATGAGCAGTTCTTC CASSELGRSSGTYNEQFF
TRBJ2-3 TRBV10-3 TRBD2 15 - TGTGCCATCAGTGAGTCGGGGGGGGGCACAGATACGCAGTATTTT CAISESGGGTDTQYF
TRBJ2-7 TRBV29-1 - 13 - TGCAGCGTTGGTGGAGGACTGACCTACGAGCAGTACTTC CSVGGGLTYEQYF
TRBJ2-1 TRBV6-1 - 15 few TGTGCCAGCAGTACCTTGCAACTTCCATACAATGAGCAGTTCTTC CASSTLQLPYNEQFF
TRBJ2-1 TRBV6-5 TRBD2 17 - TGTGCCAGCAGTTACCTGGGACTAGCGGGGCACCACAATGAGCAGTTCTTC CASSYLGLAGHHNEQFF
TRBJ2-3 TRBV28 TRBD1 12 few TGTGCCAGCAGTTGGGACAGAGATACGCAGTATTTT CASSWDRDTQYF
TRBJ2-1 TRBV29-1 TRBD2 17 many TGCAGCGTTGAAGAAAATCCGGGACTAGCGGGCTCCAATGAGCAGTTCTTC CSVEENPGLAGSNEQFF
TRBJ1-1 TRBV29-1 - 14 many TGCAGCGTTGTGTCTGGAAGGAAGGGCACTGAAGCTTTCTTT CSVVSGRKGTEAFF
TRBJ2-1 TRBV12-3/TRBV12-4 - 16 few TGTGCCAGCAGTTTGTCCGGGAGAACGGGATACAATGAGCAGTTCTTC CASSLSGRTGYNEQFF
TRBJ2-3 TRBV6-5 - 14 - TGTGCCAGCAGTTACGAACTGTACACAGATACGCAGTATTTT CASSYELYTDTQYF
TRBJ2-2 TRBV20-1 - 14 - TGCAGTGCGCGGCCGGGTGGGGCTTACGGGGAGCTGTTTTTT CSARPGGAYGELFF
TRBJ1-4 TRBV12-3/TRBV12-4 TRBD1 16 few TGTGCCAGCAGTTTAGTAGCGGGACAGGGGAATGAAAAACTGTTTTTT CASSLVAGQGNEKLFF
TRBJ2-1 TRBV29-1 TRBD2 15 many TGCAGCGTTGACCCTCTAGCGGGAGTCTACAATGAGCAGTTCTTC CSVDPLAGVYNEQFF
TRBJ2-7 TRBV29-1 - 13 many TGCAGCGTTGCCGAGGAGGGATTCGTCGAGCAGTACTTC CSVAEEGFVEQYF
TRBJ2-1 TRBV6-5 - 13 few TGTGCCAGCAGTTACCAATGGGGAGATGAGCAGTTCTTC CASSYQWGDEQFF
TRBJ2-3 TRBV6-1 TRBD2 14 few TGTGCCAGCAGTGAAGTGGGACTAGTAGATACGCAGTATTTT CASSEVGLVDTQYF
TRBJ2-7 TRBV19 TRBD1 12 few TGTGCCACCGCGACAGGGGGCTACGAGCAGTACTTC CATATGGYEQYF
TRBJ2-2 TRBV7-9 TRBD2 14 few TGTGCCAGTCTAGCGGGAGCCAACACCGGGGAGCTGTTTTTT CASLAGANTGELFF
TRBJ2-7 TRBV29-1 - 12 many TGCAGCGTTGAGATTTCGAGGTACGAGCAGTACTTC CSVEISRYEQYF
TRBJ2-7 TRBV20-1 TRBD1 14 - TGCAGTGCTTCCGCGGGACAGGGAACCTACGAGCAGTACTTC CSASAGQGTYEQYF
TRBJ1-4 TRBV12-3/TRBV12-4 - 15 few TGTGCCAGCACCATTCGCAGGGCAGTCAATGAAAAACTGTTTTTT CASTIRRAVNEKLFF
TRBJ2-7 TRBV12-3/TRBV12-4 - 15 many TGTGCCAGCAGTTTAGCTCTGCATGTCCGCGACGAGCAGTACTTC CASSLALHVRDEQYF
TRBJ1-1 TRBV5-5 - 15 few TGTGCCAGCAGCTTGCATCCTACGGGGAACACTGAAGCTTTCTTT CASSLHPTGNTEAFF
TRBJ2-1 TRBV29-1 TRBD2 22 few TGCAGCGTATCTCGCCGGGACAGCTTCAACCGACTAGCGGTAGGGCGTAACAATGAGCAGTTCTTC CSVSRRDSFNRLAVGRNNEQFF
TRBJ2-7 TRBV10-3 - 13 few TGTGCCATCGGCCCACAGGGTCGGTACGAGCAGTACTTC CAIGPQGRYEQYF
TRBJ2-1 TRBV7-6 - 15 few TGTGCCAGCAGCTTAGAGGGGCAGGGCTACAATGAGCAGTTCTTC CASSLEGQGYNEQFF